The T cell receptor (beta chain) under discussion was sequenced for a study of T cells in Graves' hyperthyroidism and ophthalmopathy. It was RNA transcripts that yielded the amplified TCR beta CDR3 regions. First-round RT-PCR with HTBI primers amplified the TCR CDR3 region. TCRdb itself ran the multiplex PCR reads through MiXCR, one entry per CDR3 protein. The repertoire holds about 540,000 distinct CDR3 sequences, with 46% as singletons. The table lists this clonotype with a few counts. V was clipped by 5 bases and J by 2 bases, with 22 bases between them. Looked up from germline, CDR1 is SGHTA and CDR2 is FQGTGA. The CDR3 covers 17 residues.

Sequenced sample: peripheral blood or thyroid tissue (not recorded which). This TCR derives from a woman aged 18-29 years with Graves' hyperthyroidism. The chain links TRBV7-3 to TRBJ2-7; D possibly corresponds to TRBD2 (5 bases). CDR3 in amino acids: CASSRLWRQSVAYEQYF. The CDR3 DNA is TGTGCCAGCAGCCGCCTCTGGAGGCAGAGCGTTGCCTACGAGCAGTACTTC.